These 17 T cell receptor beta chains were all obtained from the same sample, sequenced in a study of cytomegalovirus exposure and HLA in healthy donors listed by TCRdb under 2017. Libraries were built with the immunoSEQ multiplex PCR assay. The multiplex PCR relied on a mix of 60 forward primers for TCR Vbeta segments and 13 reverse primers for TCR Jbeta segments. TCRdb took this table from immuneACCESS and kept in-frame rearrangements with V and J called. Such tables lack part of the clones; where checked against another copy, unresolved V genes explain under half of the gap, and the rest is unexplained. This sample comprises 150,000 to 200,000 clones, about 80% of them detected only once. Together, the top ten hold about 9.9% of the sample. The source material was PBMCs. The receptors come from a man younger than 35 in good health and CMV-seropositive.

The chain carries TRBV4-1 and TRBJ2-1, with D possibly TRBD2 on 6 matching bases. Germline V gene sequence: CDR1 MGHRA, CDR2 YSYEKL. Trimming took off 0 bases at V and 6 bases at J, with 12 bases between the two ends. This CDR3 contains 15 residues. CDR3 nucleotides: TGCGCCAGCAGCCAAGATGCGACTAGGATCAATGAGCAGTTCTTC. Protein: CASSQDATRINEQFF.

The rearrangement joins TRBV30 to TRBJ2-5; 7 nucleotides line up with TRBD2. The CDR3 loop spans 12 amino acids. Germline CDR1 and CDR2: GTSNPN and SVGIG (reference sequence). The DNA for the CDR3 is TGTGCTCAAGACGGGGGGCAAGAGACCCAGTACTTC. Translation gives CAQDGGQETQYF.

The chain employs TRBV6-1 and TRBJ2-7; D gene unclear. CDR3 length: 12 amino acids. Trimming left V 10 bases short and J 2 bases short, with 12 bases between. CDR1 and CDR2 from the germline V gene are MNHNS and SASEGT. The CDR3 protein is CATTKQPYEQYF. CDR3 sequence (DNA): TGTGCCACCACGAAGCAACCCTACGAGCAGTACTTC.

The chain recombines TRBV14 with TRBJ1-2; 8 bases map to TRBD1. The CDR3 consists of 14 residues. Germline assignment: CDR1 SGHDN and CDR2 FVKESK. V lost 4 bases, J lost 4 bases, and 5 bases stayed unmatched. The CDR3 region has the DNA TGTGCCAGCAGCCTACAGGGGGGAGGCTATGGCTACACCTTC. Residues: CASSLQGGGYGYTF.

This chain connects TRBV18 to TRBJ1-1, with 7 bases identical to TRBD1. V lost 2 bases and J lost 10; bases outside the gene matches: 10. CDR3 length: 14 amino acids. Germline V gene data show CDR1 as KGHSH and CDR2 as LQKENI. The CDR3 region is CASSPVEQGFGAFF. CDR3 in DNA: TGTGCCAGCTCACCAGTGGAACAGGGGTTTGGAGCTTTCTTT.

The rearrangement uses TRBV6-7 and TRBJ1-2; D is perhaps TRBD1 (6 bases). TRBV6-7 is identified as an open reading frame with a role that is uncertain. Trimming took off 5 bases at V and 3 bases at J, with 16 bases between the two ends. The CDR3 covers 15 residues. CDR3 amino acids: CASSPEGGAHYGYTF. As DNA, the CDR3 is TGTGCCAGCAGTCCCGAGGGGGGGGCTCACTATGGCTACACCTTC.

The rearrangement joins TRBV10-3 to TRBJ2-7; no reliable D call. The CDR3 extends over 12 amino acids. Trimming pared 8 bases from V and 5 bases from J, leaving 13 bases between. Germline CDR1 is ENHRY and CDR2 is SYGVKD. Written as DNA, the CDR3 is TGTGCCATCGGGCTCGTCCCAAACGAGCAGTACTTC. Residues: CAIGLVPNEQYF.

The table lists this clone with a count of one. This chain joins TRBV12-5 and TRBJ1-1; possibly TRBD1 for D (6 bases). In germline, CDR1 is LGHNT, CDR2 FRNRAP. V lost 5 bases and J lost 4, with 17 bases in between. CDR3 length: 15 amino acids. The CDR3 DNA follows: TGTGCTAGTGGTCGAAGGACAGCTACTGCCACTGAAGCTTTCTTT. Translated, it gives CASGRRTATATEAFF.

The chain joins TRBV30 to TRBJ2-3, with D maybe TRBD2 (6 bases). CDR1 GTSNPN and CDR2 SVGIG come from the germline V gene (reference sequence). The CDR3 runs to 18 residues. Trimming cost V 1 base and J 0 bases, with 20 bases left between them. The CDR3 here is CAWSESGVAAGSTDTQYF. CDR3 in DNA: TGTGCCTGGAGTGAATCGGGAGTGGCGGCGGGAAGCACAGATACGCAGTATTTT. Full variable domain (missing parts from reference TRBV30 and TRBJ2-3): SQTIHQWPATLVQPVGSPLSLECTVEGTSNPNLYWYRQAAGRGLQLLFYSVGIGQISSEVPQNLSASRPQDRQFILSSKKLLLSDSGFYLCAWSESGVAAGSTDTQYFGPGTRLTVL.

The chain carries TRBV2 and TRBJ1-2; perhaps TRBD1 as D (6 bases). V was pared by 8 bases and J by 1 base, with 17 bases between. The germline gives CDR1 SNHLY, CDR2 FYNNEI. The CDR3 runs 15 residues. The CDR3 nucleotides read TGTGCCAGCCAGAGGACAGTGGTAGATAACTATGGCTACACCTTC. Protein sequence: CASQRTVVDNYGYTF.

The chain uses TRBV9 and TRBJ2-3; D is possibly TRBD2 (6 bases). V gave up 0 bases and J gave up 4 bases, with 15 bases separating them. Per the germline V gene, CDR1 is SGDLS and CDR2 is YYNGEE. The CDR3 spans 16 residues. The DNA of the CDR3 is TGTGCCAGCAGCGTAGACCCTTACGGGAGCTCAGATACGCAGTATTTT. Translation: CASSVDPYGSSDTQYF. Based on the CDR3 plus reference TRBV9 and TRBJ2-3, the full variable domain is DSGVTQTPKHLITATGQRVTLRCSPRSGDLSVYWYQQSLDQGLQFLIQYYNGEERAKGNILERFSAQQFPDLHSELNLSSLELGDSALYFCASSVDPYGSSDTQYFGPGTRLTVL.

The V and J genes are TRBV5-4 and TRBJ2-7, with TRBD2 matching over 8 bases. Trimming removed 4 bases from V and 2 bases from J; junction bases left unmatched: 11. Germline V gives CDR1 SGHNT, CDR2 YYREEE (reference sequence). This CDR3 has 16 amino acids. The CDR3 coding sequence is TGTGCCAGCAGCAACCGGGGGGGGAAGAAGCCCTACGAGCAGTACTTC. Protein product: CASSNRGGKKPYEQYF.

The chain carries TRBV5-1 and TRBJ1-2; 7 bases line up with TRBD1. Germline trimming cut 6 bases from V and 4 bases from J; bases unmatched to any gene: 12. CDR1 is SGHRS, CDR2 YFSETQ, per germline. The CDR3 runs 15 residues. The CDR3 protein is CASTPLTGVSYGYTF. The DNA for the CDR3 is TGCGCCAGCACTCCATTAACAGGGGTGAGCTATGGCTACACCTTC.

The CDR3 DNA follows: TGCGCCAGCAGCCAAGAAGACCCGGGACAGGGCGTAGATACGCAGTATTTT. Encoded protein: CASSQEDPGQGVDTQYF. V usage is TRBV4-3 and J usage is TRBJ2-3; 9 positions agree with TRBD1. Germline CDR1 reads LGHNA; CDR2 reads YSLEER. Trimming removed 0 bases from V and 5 bases from J; junction bases left unmatched: 9. The CDR3 spans 17 residues.

This clone was counted between two and nine times. The gene calls are TRBV18 and TRBJ1-6, with TRBD1 matching 11 bases. CDR3 length equals 16 residues. Germline CDR1 KGHSH, CDR2 LQKENI. The trim removed 6 bases at V and 9 bases at J, leaving 10 bases unmatched. The DNA of the CDR3 is TGTGCCAGCTCTACCGGACAGGGGGCTACCAGTTCACCCCTCCACTTT. Its protein product is CASSTGQGATSSPLHF.

V gene TRBV14 combines with J gene TRBJ1-2; 8 bases map to TRBD1. This CDR3 region has 13 residues. Unmatched junction bases numbered 0, after V lost 4 bases and J lost 2 bases. CDR1 SGHDN and CDR2 FVKESK come from the germline V gene. The CDR3 spells CASSRDRNYGYTF. CDR3 sequence (DNA): TGTGCCAGCAGCCGGGACAGGAACTATGGCTACACCTTC.

DNA of the CDR3: TGCGCCAGCAGCTTCGACTCCGGTTCCTACGAGCAGTACTTC. It translates to CASSFDSGSYEQYF. This sequence joins TRBV5-1 and TRBJ2-7; D is ambiguous. With 2 bases removed from V and 1 base from J, the gap between germline ends came to 10 bases. The germline V gene has CDR1 SGHRS and CDR2 YFSETQ. This CDR3 region has 14 residues.